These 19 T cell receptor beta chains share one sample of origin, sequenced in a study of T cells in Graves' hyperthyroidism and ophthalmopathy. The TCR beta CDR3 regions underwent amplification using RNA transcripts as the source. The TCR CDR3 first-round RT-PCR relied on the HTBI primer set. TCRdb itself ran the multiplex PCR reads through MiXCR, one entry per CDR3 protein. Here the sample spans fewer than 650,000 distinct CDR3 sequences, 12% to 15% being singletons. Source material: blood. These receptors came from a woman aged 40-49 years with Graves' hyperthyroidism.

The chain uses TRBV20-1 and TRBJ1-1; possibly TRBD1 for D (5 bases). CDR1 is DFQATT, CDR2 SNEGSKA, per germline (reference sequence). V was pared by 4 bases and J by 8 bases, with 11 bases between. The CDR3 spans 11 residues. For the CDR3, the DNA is TGCAGTGCTACGCAGACAGCAGAAGCTTTCTTT. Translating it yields CSATQTAEAFF.

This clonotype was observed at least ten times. The CDR3 sequence is CASSPSSSGSYEQYF. The CDR3 DNA sequence: TGTGCCAGCTCACCCAGTTCCAGCGGCTCCTACGAGCAGTACTTC. The V gene is TRBV18, the J gene TRBJ2-7, with D possibly matching TRBD2 (5 bases). The germline V gene encodes CDR1 KGHSH and CDR2 LQKENI. Trimming stripped 3 bases from V and 0 bases from J, with 12 bases between. The CDR3 runs 15 residues.

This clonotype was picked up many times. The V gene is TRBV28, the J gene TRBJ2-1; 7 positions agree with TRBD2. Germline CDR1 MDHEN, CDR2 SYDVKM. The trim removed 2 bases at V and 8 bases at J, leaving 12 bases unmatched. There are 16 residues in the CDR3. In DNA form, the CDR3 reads TGTGCCAGCAGTTTACGCCTGGAGGGAGGGCCCTATGAGCAGTTCTTC. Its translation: CASSLRLEGGPYEQFF. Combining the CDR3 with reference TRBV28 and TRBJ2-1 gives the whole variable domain DVKVTQSSRYLVKRTGEKVFLECVQDMDHENMFWYRQDPGLGLRLIYFSYDVKMKEKGDIPEGYSVSREKKERFSLILESASTNQTSMYLCASSLRLEGGPYEQFFGPGTRLTVL.

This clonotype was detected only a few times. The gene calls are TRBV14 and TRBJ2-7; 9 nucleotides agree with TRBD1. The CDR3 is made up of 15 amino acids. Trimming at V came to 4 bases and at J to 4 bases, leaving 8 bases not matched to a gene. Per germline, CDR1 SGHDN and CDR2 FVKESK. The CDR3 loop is CASSRLGQGGYEQYF. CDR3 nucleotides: TGTGCCAGCAGCCGCCTGGGACAGGGTGGTTACGAGCAGTACTTC.

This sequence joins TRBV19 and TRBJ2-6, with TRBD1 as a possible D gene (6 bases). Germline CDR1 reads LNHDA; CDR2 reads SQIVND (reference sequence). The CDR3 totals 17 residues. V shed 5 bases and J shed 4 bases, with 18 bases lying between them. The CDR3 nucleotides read TGTGCCAGTAGTGCTCAGGGGTGGACTTCGGGGGCCAACGTCCTGACTTTC. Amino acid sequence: CASSAQGWTSGANVLTF.

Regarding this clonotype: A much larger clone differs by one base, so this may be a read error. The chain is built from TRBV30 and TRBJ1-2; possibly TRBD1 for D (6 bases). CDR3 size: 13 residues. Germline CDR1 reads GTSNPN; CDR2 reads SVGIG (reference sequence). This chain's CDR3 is CTSFLDSGYGYTF. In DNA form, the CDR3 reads TGTACCTCGTTTCTGGACAGCGGCTATGGCTACACCTTC.

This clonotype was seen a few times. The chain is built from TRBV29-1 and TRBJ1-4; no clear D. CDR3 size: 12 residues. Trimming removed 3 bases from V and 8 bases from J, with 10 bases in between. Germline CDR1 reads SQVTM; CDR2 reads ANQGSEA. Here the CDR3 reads CSVERVDEKLFF. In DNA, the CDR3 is TGCAGCGTTGAGAGGGTGGACGAAAAACTGTTTTTT.

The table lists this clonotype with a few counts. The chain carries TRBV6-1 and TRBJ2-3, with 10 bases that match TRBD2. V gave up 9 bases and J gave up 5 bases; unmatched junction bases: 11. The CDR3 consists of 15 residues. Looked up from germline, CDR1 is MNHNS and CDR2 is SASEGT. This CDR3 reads CASDEASGRIDTQYF. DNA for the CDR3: TGTGCCAGTGACGAGGCTAGCGGGAGAATAGATACGCAGTATTTT.

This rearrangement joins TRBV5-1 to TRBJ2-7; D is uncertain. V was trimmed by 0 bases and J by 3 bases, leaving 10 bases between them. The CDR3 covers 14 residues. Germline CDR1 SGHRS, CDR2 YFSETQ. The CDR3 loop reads CASSLERTYYEQYF. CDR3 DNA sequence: TGCGCCAGCAGCTTGGAAAGGACCTACTACGAGCAGTACTTC.

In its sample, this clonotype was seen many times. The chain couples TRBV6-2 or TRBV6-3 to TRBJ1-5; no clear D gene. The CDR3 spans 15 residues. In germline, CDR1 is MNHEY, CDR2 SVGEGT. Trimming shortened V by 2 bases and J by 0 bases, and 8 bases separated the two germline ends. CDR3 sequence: CASSYTDYSNQPQHF. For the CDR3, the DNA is TGTGCCAGCAGTTACACGGACTATAGCAATCAGCCCCAGCATTTT.

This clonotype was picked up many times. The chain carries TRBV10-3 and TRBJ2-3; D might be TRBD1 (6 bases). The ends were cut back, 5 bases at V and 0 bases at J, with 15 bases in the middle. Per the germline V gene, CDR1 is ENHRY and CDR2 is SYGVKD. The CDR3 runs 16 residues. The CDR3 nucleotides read TGTGCCATCAGTCCAAGGGGGACGGTCAGCACAGATACGCAGTATTTT. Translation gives CAISPRGTVSTDTQYF.

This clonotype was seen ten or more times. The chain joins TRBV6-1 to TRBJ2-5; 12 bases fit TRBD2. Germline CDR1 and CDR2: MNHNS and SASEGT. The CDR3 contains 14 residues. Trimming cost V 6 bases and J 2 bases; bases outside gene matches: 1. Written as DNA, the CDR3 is TGTGCCAGCAGGACTAGCGGGGGACAAGAGACCCAGTACTTC. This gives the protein CASRTSGGQETQYF.

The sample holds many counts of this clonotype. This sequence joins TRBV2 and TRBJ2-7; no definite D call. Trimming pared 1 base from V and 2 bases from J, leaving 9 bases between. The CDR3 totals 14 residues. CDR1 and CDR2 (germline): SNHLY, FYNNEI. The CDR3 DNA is TGTGCCAGCAGTGAAGTAATATTACCCTACGAGCAGTACTTC. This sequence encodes CASSEVILPYEQYF.

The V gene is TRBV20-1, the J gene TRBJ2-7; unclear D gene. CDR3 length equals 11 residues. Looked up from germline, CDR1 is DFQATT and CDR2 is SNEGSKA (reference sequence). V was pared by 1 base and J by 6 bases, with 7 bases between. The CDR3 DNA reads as TGCAGTGCTAGAGTGCTCCCCGAGCAGTACTTC. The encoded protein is CSARVLPEQYF.

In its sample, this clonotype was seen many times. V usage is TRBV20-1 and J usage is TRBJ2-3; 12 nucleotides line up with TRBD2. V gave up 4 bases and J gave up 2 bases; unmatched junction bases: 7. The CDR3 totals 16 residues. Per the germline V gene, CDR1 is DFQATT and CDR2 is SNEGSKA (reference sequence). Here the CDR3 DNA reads TGCAGTGCTAACCCCGGACTAGCGGGATCCACAGATACGCAGTATTTT. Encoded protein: CSANPGLAGSTDTQYF.

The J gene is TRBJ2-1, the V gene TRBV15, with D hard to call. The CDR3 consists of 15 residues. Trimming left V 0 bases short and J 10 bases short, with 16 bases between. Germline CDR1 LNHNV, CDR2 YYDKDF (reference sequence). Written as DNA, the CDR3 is TGTGCCACCAGCAGAGATCGTGTTTTGGCAGGAGAGCAGTTCTTC. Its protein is CATSRDRVLAGEQFF.

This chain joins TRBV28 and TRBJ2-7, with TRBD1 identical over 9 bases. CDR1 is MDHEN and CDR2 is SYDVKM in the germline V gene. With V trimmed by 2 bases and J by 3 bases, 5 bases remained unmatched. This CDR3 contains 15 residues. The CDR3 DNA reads TGTGCCAGCAGTTTAAGTACAGGGGGCTTCTACGAGCAGTACTTC. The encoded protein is CASSLSTGGFYEQYF.

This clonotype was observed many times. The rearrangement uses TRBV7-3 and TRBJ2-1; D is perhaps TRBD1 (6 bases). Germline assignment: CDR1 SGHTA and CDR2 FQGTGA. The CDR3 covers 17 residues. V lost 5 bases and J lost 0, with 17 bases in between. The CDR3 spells CASSPHGGFSSYNEQFF. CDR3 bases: TGTGCCAGCAGCCCCCATGGGGGCTTTAGCTCCTACAATGAGCAGTTCTTC.

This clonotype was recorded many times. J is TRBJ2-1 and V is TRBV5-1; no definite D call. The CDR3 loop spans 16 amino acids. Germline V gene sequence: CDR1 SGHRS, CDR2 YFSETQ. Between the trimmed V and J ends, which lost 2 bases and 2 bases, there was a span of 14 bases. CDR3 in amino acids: CASSLTASKTYNEQFF. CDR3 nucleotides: TGCGCCAGCAGCTTAACAGCCTCGAAAACCTACAATGAGCAGTTCTTC. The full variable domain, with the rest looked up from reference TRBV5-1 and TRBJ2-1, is KAGVTQTPRYLIKTRGQQVTLSCSPISGHRSVSWYQQTPGQGLQFLFEYFSETQRNKGNFPGRFSGRQFSNSRSEMNVSTLELGDSALYLCASSLTASKTYNEQFFGPGTRLTVL.